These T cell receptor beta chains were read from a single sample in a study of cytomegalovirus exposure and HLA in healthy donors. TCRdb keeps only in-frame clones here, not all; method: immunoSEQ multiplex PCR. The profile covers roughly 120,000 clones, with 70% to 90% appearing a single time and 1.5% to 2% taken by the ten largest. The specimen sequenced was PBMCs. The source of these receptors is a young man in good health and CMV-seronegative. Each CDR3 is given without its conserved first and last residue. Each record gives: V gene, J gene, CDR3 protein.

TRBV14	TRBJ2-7	ASSQDLAEQY
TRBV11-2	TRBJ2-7	ASSPLGRTYEQY
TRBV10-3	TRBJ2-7	AISEPDRGYYEQY
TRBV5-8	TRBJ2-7	ASDEGGNGAYEQY
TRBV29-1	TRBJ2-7	SVDRQGNGEQY
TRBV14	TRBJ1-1	ASSHTNRDSHTEAF
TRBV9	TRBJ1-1	ASSGERDRDEAF
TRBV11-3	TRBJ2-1	ASSLGTTGGAYNEQF
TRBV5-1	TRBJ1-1	ASSLDPSMNTEAF
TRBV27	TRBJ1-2	ASSSRGNTGLANYGYT
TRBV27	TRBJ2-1	ASSRPGLAGRREQF
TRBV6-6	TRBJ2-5	ASSYLAGGLETQY
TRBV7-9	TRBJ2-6	ASTLLRDKSSGANVLT
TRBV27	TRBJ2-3	ASSFPGDTDTQY
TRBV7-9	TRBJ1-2	ASSLELRTDYGYT
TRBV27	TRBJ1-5	ASSPRQGSEPQH
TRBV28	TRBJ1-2	ASRGGLVRDKGYT
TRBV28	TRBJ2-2	ASSLDREDTGELF
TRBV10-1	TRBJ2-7	ASSVRTGHYEQY
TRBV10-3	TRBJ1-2	AIGQSINRGPYGYT
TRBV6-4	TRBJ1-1	ASSESRGTEAF
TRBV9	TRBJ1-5	ASSVTSGSNQPQH
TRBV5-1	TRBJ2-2	ASSLARANTGELF
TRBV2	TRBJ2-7	ASSVEGYEQY
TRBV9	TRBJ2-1	ASSVTREFAYNEQF
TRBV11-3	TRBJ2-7	ASSLTRSYEQY
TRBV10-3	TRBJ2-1	AISNQRNEQF
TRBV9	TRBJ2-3	ASSPRVGAPADTQY
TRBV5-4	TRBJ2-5	ASSSQQGAEETQY
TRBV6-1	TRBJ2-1	ASSAETEYNEQF
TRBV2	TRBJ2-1	AKGLDNEQF
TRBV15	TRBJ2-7	ATSRETGAYEQY
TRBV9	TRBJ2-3	ASSVTRNTDTQY
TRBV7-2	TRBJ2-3	ASSLAIPGQGGADTQY
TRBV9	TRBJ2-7	ASSVSGGAINEQY
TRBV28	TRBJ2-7	ASSPYRGKNEQY
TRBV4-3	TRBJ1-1	ASSQSRTANTEAF
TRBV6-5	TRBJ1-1	ASSDRGVSPEAF
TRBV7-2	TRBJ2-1	ASSPAGVYNEQF
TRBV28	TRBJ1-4	ASISAGSEEKLF
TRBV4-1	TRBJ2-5	ASSQFGTGGGETQY
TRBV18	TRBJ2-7	ASSLGTSGTYEQY
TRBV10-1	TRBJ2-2	ASSAGSNTGELF
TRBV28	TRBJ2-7	ASSTGLDHEQY
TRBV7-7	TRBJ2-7	ASSQGLLYEQY
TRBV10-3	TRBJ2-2	AISELPLTGDNTGELF
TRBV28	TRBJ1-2	ASIGFNYGYT